This TCR beta chain is drawn from a study of shared clonotypes between healthy human individuals. Produced via immunoSEQ multiplex PCR; TCRdb's table is partial and in-frame only. The table records 1,100,000 or so clones, about 84% of them present only once. Sequencing input: memory CD4+ T cells from PBMCs. The sample's subset: CD45RA-negative fraction. The sequence came from a young man in good health. Some clones in this sample may be carry-over from other donors' samples.

CDR3 sequence reads: CASSPDSTFYNEQFF. The CDR3 DNA reads as TGCGCCAGCAGCCCGGACTCGACTTTCTACAATGAGCAGTTCTTC. The chain employs TRBV5-1 and TRBJ2-1, with D possibly matching TRBD2 (5 bases). The ends were cut back, 4 bases at V and 3 bases at J, with 14 bases in the middle. CDR1 is SGHRS and CDR2 is YFSETQ in the germline V gene. This CDR3 spans 15 amino acids.